The 15 T cell receptor beta chains in this list originate from one sample, sequenced in a study of cytomegalovirus exposure and HLA in healthy donors. PCR was performed using 60 Vbeta and 13 Jbeta primers. Repertoires were generated with immunoSEQ multiplex PCR, while TCRdb's copy carries only in-frame clones and drops some. The table shows under 150,000 clones, with 70% to 80% occurring only once. Sequencing input: PBMCs. These receptors were taken from a woman between 50 and 59 years old in good health and CMV-seronegative.

Only one count was recorded for this clone. The V and J genes are TRBV11-3 and TRBJ2-7, with D perhaps TRBD1 (6 bases). V was pared by 2 bases and J by 6 bases, with 11 bases between. CDR1 and CDR2 from the germline V gene are SGHNT and YENEEA. The CDR3 covers 13 residues. The CDR3 reads CASSLIRGSEQYF. CDR3 nucleotides: TGTGCCAGCAGCTTAATCAGGGGAAGCGAGCAGTACTTC. The full variable domain, its missing parts supplied by reference TRBV11-3 and TRBJ2-7, is EAGVVQSPRYKIIEKKQPVAFWCNPISGHNTLYWYLQNLGQGPELLIRYENEEAVDDSQLPKDRFSAERLKGVDSTLKIQPAELGDSAVYLCASSLIRGSEQYFGPGTRLTVT.

This clone has just one count. This chain links TRBV30 with TRBJ2-6, with TRBD1 matching over 9 bases. Looked up from germline, CDR1 is GTSNPN and CDR2 is SVGIG (reference sequence). CDR3 length equals 17 residues. J gave up 1 base and V 5 bases, and 9 bases lay outside the gene matches. In nucleotides, the CDR3 is TGTGCCTGGCTCCGGGACAGGGCTAGATCTGGGGCCAACGTCCTGACTTTC. It codes for CAWLRDRARSGANVLTF.

The chain uses TRBV9 and TRBJ2-7, with D possibly being TRBD1 (6 bases). V was trimmed by 1 base and J by 2 bases, leaving 10 bases between them. Germline V gives CDR1 SGDLS, CDR2 YYNGEE. The CDR3 contains 14 residues. CDR3 residues: CASSVQGSTYEQYF. CDR3 sequence (DNA): TGTGCCAGCAGCGTACAGGGGTCAACCTACGAGCAGTACTTC. The whole variable domain, remainder taken from reference TRBV9 and TRBJ2-7, is DSGVTQTPKHLITATGQRVTLRCSPRSGDLSVYWYQQSLDQGLQFLIQYYNGEERAKGNILERFSAQQFPDLHSELNLSSLELGDSALYFCASSVQGSTYEQYFGPGTRLTVT.

This chain uses TRBV6-5 with TRBJ2-1; the match to TRBD2 covers 9 bases. The germline CDR1 and CDR2 sequences are MNHEY and SVGAGI. The V gene end was trimmed by 2 bases and the J gene end by 6 bases; junction bases not matched to a gene: 8. CDR3 length: 16 amino acids. The CDR3 region is CASSYLPSGGSNEQFF. The CDR3 nucleotides are TGTGCCAGCAGTTACCTTCCAAGCGGGGGGTCCAATGAGCAGTTCTTC.

The gene calls are TRBV27 and TRBJ1-6; 7 bases are shared with TRBD1. V shed 4 bases and J 10 bases; nucleotides not matched to a gene: 7. The CDR3 is 14 residues long. Germline V gives CDR1 MNHEY, CDR2 SMNVEV (reference sequence). CDR3 amino acids: CASSWTGWSSPLHF. CDR3 DNA: TGTGCCAGCAGTTGGACAGGTTGGTCGTCACCCCTCCACTTT.

This clone was seen more than once but under ten times. The genes are TRBV7-3 and TRBJ2-6; D is perhaps TRBD1 (6 bases). Trimming stripped 5 bases from V and 1 base from J, with 9 bases between. The CDR3 is made up of 15 amino acids. CDR1 and CDR2 from the germline V gene are SGHTA and FQGTGA. The CDR3 DNA reads TGTGCCAGCAGCCGGCAGGGGTCTGGGGCCAACGTCCTGACTTTC. Amino acid sequence: CASSRQGSGANVLTF. Complete variable domain (other parts from reference TRBV7-3 and TRBJ2-6): GAGVSQTPSNKVTEKGKYVELRCDPISGHTALYWYRQSLGQGPEFLIYFQGTGAADDSGLPNDRFFAVRPEGSVSTLKIQRTERGDSAVYLCASSRQGSGANVLTFGAGSRLTVL.

This clone has only a few counts. The genes are TRBV11-2 and TRBJ2-1; TRBD2 is a possible D gene (5 bases). The CDR3 contains 14 residues. The germline V and J ends were trimmed by 2 bases and 5 bases, with 10 bases remaining between them. Germline V lookup: CDR1 SGHAT, CDR2 FQNNGV. The CDR3 region has the DNA TGTGCCAGCAGCTTAATGGCGACTAACAATGAGCAGTTCTTC. Translated: CASSLMATNNEQFF.

The chain uses TRBV19 and TRBJ1-5, with a weak D call TRBD1 (6 bases). The CDR3 runs to 14 residues. V shed 5 bases and J shed 2 bases, with 10 bases lying between them. The germline gives CDR1 LNHDA, CDR2 SQIVND (reference sequence). Here the CDR3 DNA reads TGTGCCAGTAGTCCGTCAGGGGGCAATCAGCCCCAGCATTTT. The encoded protein is CASSPSGGNQPQHF.

The chain combines TRBV7-2 with TRBJ1-3; no firm D call. The CDR3 runs 15 residues. CDR1 and CDR2 (germline): SGHTA, FQGNSA. The V end lost 1 base, the J end lost 2 bases, and 9 bases lay between the germline ends. The CDR3 region has the DNA TGTGCCAGCAGCTTAGTACTTATCACTGGAAACACCATATATTTT. It yields the protein CASSLVLITGNTIYF.

This chain uses TRBV29-1 with TRBJ2-5, with D possibly TRBD2 on 6 matching bases. Trimming removed 3 bases at V and 5 bases at J, with 13 bases between. Germline CDR1 is SQVTM and CDR2 is ANQGSEA. The CDR3 totals 13 residues. The CDR3 DNA follows: TGCAGCGTTGATGAGTCGGGGGTTGAGACCCAGTACTTC. Amino acids: CSVDESGVETQYF.

This clone turned up a few times. The V and J genes are TRBV5-4 and TRBJ1-2; the match to TRBD1 covers 9 bases. J lost 8 bases, V lost 3 bases, and 11 bases had no gene match. The CDR3 sequence is 15 residues long. Germline-derived CDR1 and CDR2 are SGHNT and YYREEE (reference sequence). The CDR3 sequence: CASSSRQTGGKGYTF. The CDR3 DNA reads TGTGCCAGCAGCTCCCGGCAGACAGGGGGTAAAGGCTACACCTTC.

The rearrangement joins TRBV7-6 to TRBJ1-5; D unclear. Per germline, CDR1 SGHVS and CDR2 FNYEAQ. The CDR3 has 14 amino acids. Trimming cost V 4 bases and J 8 bases, with 15 bases left between them. The CDR3 nucleotides are TGTGCCAGCAGCTCACCTGGGAGTGGGGAGCCCCAGCATTTT. The encoded protein is CASSSPGSGEPQHF. Full variable domain (outside the CDR3, taken from reference TRBV7-6 and TRBJ1-5): GAGVSQSPRYKVTKRGQDVALRCDPISGHVSLYWYRQALGQGPEFLTYFNYEAQQDKSGLPNDRFSAERPEGSISTLTIQRTEQRDSAMYRCASSSPGSGEPQHFGDGTRLSIL.

The chain has TRBV6-1 and TRBJ2-5; D gene uncertain. The tail of the sequence fits TRBJ2-7 better, so the J call may be wrong. CDR3 size: 11 residues. Germline V gene sequence: CDR1 MNHNS, CDR2 SASEGT. CDR3 sequence reads: CASSASYEQYF. CDR3 DNA: TGTGCCAGCAGTGCCTCCTACGAGCAGTACTTC.

V and J are TRBV6-1 and TRBJ1-6; D not certain. The CDR3 runs to 12 residues. Germline V lookup: CDR1 MNHNS, CDR2 SASEGT. The V end lost 5 bases, the J end lost 7 bases, and 6 bases lay between the germline ends. CDR3 bases: TGTGCCAGCAGTTTCCGGAATTCACCCCTCCACTTT. Its translation: CASSFRNSPLHF.

The rearrangement joins TRBV10-3 to TRBJ1-6; TRBD1 matches 7 bases. The CDR3 has 15 amino acids. V lost 4 bases to trimming and J lost 5 bases; unmatched junction nucleotides: 5. Germline V CDR1 and CDR2: ENHRY, SYGVKD. The CDR3 DNA sequence: TGTGCCATCAGTGTAGGGACAGCGGATAATTCACCCCTCCACTTT. Its translation: CAISVGTADNSPLHF.